Listed below are T cell receptor beta chains from one sample, sequenced in a study of OX40 agonist ivuxolimab in advanced cancers. Sequencing was performed with immunoSEQ multiplex PCR; in TCRdb, only in-frame clones are kept and a portion is missing. The sample lists 70,000 or so clones; almost 90% were seen once. The material was CD4+ or CD8+ T cells sorted from blood, obtained in a trial of the OX40 agonist ivuxolimab. The receptors come from an adult with an advanced solid tumor such as melanoma, head and neck, liver or kidney cancer. Each CDR3 is given without its conserved first and last residue. Fields, in order: V gene, J gene, D gene, CDR3 length, CDR3 protein. A D gene is named only where the DNA matches it firmly.

V gene: TRBV5-4
J gene: TRBJ2-7
D gene: TRBD2
CDR3 length: 12
CDR3 protein: ASSGGLADYEQY

V gene: TRBV18
J gene: TRBJ1-1
D gene: TRBD1
CDR3 length: 15
CDR3 protein: ASSLGQGVGGNTEAF

V gene: TRBV18
J gene: TRBJ2-2
D gene: NA
CDR3 length: 12
CDR3 protein: ASSNFAQTGELF

V gene: TRBV6-1
J gene: TRBJ1-6
D gene: NA
CDR3 length: 13
CDR3 protein: ASSEAQGFSSPLH

V gene: TRBV5-1
J gene: TRBJ2-3
D gene: TRBD2
CDR3 length: 16
CDR3 protein: ASSLISGRPVSTDTQY

V gene: TRBV25-1
J gene: TRBJ2-1
D gene: TRBD2
CDR3 length: 10
CDR3 protein: ASTLAGGEQF

V gene: TRBV9
J gene: TRBJ1-3
D gene: NA
CDR3 length: 12
CDR3 protein: ASGKTISGNTIY

V gene: TRBV4-1
J gene: TRBJ2-3
D gene: NA
CDR3 length: 14
CDR3 protein: ASSQDTGAITDTQY

V gene: TRBV29-1
J gene: TRBJ1-2
D gene: TRBD1
CDR3 length: 11
CDR3 protein: SVGQGIHYGYT

V gene: TRBV10-1
J gene: TRBJ2-1
D gene: TRBD2
CDR3 length: 15
CDR3 protein: ASSIAPGTSSYNEQF

V gene: TRBV27
J gene: TRBJ2-7
D gene: NA
CDR3 length: 11
CDR3 protein: ASSFDRSYEQY

V gene: TRBV11-2
J gene: TRBJ1-5
D gene: NA
CDR3 length: 12
CDR3 protein: ASSRDGTNQPQH

V gene: TRBV19
J gene: TRBJ1-2
D gene: TRBD1
CDR3 length: 13
CDR3 protein: ASSVYRGEGHGYT